Each of the 8 T cell receptor beta chains below was sequenced from the same sample in a study of blood T cell repertoires in COVID-19. Some clones are missing from TCRdb's copy, which holds only in-frame ones; the method was immunoSEQ multiplex PCR. The top ten hold about 2% of the sample, which has some 300,000 clones, roughly 90% seen once. Material: peripheral blood. The receptors originated from a man younger than 35 with active or convalescent COVID-19.

The V gene is TRBV6-2 or TRBV6-3, the J gene TRBJ2-1; 10 positions match TRBD1. The J segment lost 4 bases and the V segment lost 2 bases, leaving 11 bases of the junction unmatched. CDR3 length: 18 amino acids. Germline values: CDR1 MNHEY, CDR2 SVGEGT. The CDR3 nucleotides read TGTGCCAGCAGTTACCTGTCTACCGGGACAGGGGCGTACAATGAGCAGTTCTTC. This encodes CASSYLSTGTGAYNEQFF.

This chain links TRBV6-5 with TRBJ1-6, with D maybe TRBD1 (5 bases). The CDR3 loop spans 13 amino acids. Per germline, CDR1 MNHEY and CDR2 SVGAGI. Trimming pared 10 bases from V and 6 bases from J, leaving 13 bases between. Written as DNA, the CDR3 is TGTGCCACCGCGGGGGGGTCTAATTCACCCCTCCACTTT. Amino acids: CATAGGSNSPLHF.

The chain carries TRBV19 and TRBJ2-2, with 15 positions matching TRBD2. The junction had 13 bases not matched to a gene; V was cut back by 6 bases and J by 5 bases. Germline loops: CDR1 LNHDA, CDR2 SQIVND (reference sequence). The CDR3 is 19 amino acids. The CDR3 spells CASSRTSGRAHSFTGELFF. The CDR3 region has the DNA TGTGCCAGTAGCCGGACTAGCGGGAGGGCCCATAGTTTTACCGGGGAGCTGTTTTTT.

The chain employs TRBV5-4 and TRBJ2-1; 12 bases fit TRBD1. Losses at the gene ends were 2 bases for V and 6 bases for J; bases not matched to a gene: 3. Germline V gives CDR1 SGHNT, CDR2 YYREEE (reference sequence). The CDR3 loop spans 15 amino acids. The CDR3 nucleotides are TGTGCCAGCAGCTTAGGGACAGGGGGCTTCAATGAGCAGTTCTTC. Its translation is CASSLGTGGFNEQFF. The full variable domain, completed using reference TRBV5-4 and TRBJ2-1, is ETGVTQSPTHLIKTRGQQVTLRCSSQSGHNTVSWYQQALGQGPQFIFQYYREEENGRGNFPPRFSGLQFPNYSSELNVNALELDDSALYLCASSLGTGGFNEQFFGPGTRLTVL.

V gene TRBV5-6 combines with J gene TRBJ2-7, with D possibly matching TRBD1 (6 bases). V lost 1 base and J 5 bases, leaving 10 bases between the germline ends. CDR1 is SGHDT, CDR2 YYEEEE, per germline. This CDR3 spans 13 amino acids. CDR3 DNA sequence: TGTGCCAGCAGCTTGAGGGCAGGGGACGAGCAGTACTTC. Translation: CASSLRAGDEQYF.

The chain couples TRBV25-1 to TRBJ1-4; D ambiguous. This CDR3 spans 13 amino acids. Trimming shortened V by 3 bases and J by 8 bases, and 10 bases separated the two germline ends. In germline, CDR1 is MGHDK, CDR2 SYGVNS. The CDR3 sequence: CASSDVREEKLFF. DNA for the CDR3: TGTGCCAGCAGTGACGTACGTGAGGAAAAACTGTTTTTT.

V is TRBV5-1 and J is TRBJ2-7; no clear D gene. Germline CDR1 and CDR2: SGHRS and YFSETQ. V was shortened by 4 bases and J by 0 bases, with 8 bases between the two germline ends. This CDR3 is built from 13 residues. The CDR3: CASSVKSSYEQYF. Here the CDR3 DNA reads TGCGCCAGCAGCGTGAAGAGCTCCTACGAGCAGTACTTC.

The gene calls are TRBV19 and TRBJ1-5; D may be TRBD1 (6 bases). Trimming removed 7 bases at V and 3 bases at J, with 13 bases between. CDR1 LNHDA and CDR2 SQIVND come from the germline V gene (reference sequence). The CDR3 consists of 14 residues. Here the CDR3 reads CASISRDTNQPQHF. The CDR3 DNA is TGTGCCAGTATCTCCCGGGACACCAATCAGCCCCAGCATTTT.